These 28 T cell receptor beta chains were all obtained from the same sample, sequenced in a study of blood T cell repertoires in COVID-19. Using immunoSEQ multiplex PCR, the repertoire was profiled, and TCRdb retains in-frame clones only, with some absent. The data hold under 200,000 clones, with approximately 90% observed a single time. The sample taken for sequencing was peripheral blood. Every receptor here comes from a man aged 50-60 years with acute or convalescent COVID-19.

This clone was found once. The chain employs TRBV27 and TRBJ2-1, with 13 positions matching TRBD2. The CDR3 sequence is 18 residues long. Germline V gene lookup returns CDR1 MNHEY and CDR2 SMNVEV (reference sequence). The V segment lost 5 bases and the J segment 2 bases; nucleotides outside the gene matches: 9. Here the CDR3 reads CASSTTGGLAGPYNEQFF. In nucleotides, the CDR3 is TGTGCCAGCAGTACCACGGGGGGACTAGCGGGACCCTACAATGAGCAGTTCTTC.

The chain combines TRBV5-1 with TRBJ1-5; D not certain. Germline V gene data show CDR1 as SGHRS and CDR2 as YFSETQ. The CDR3 has 13 amino acids. V was trimmed by 0 bases and J by 6 bases, leaving 7 bases between them. The CDR3 loop reads CASSLGAGQPQHF. The CDR3 region has the DNA TGCGCCAGCAGCTTGGGGGCAGGTCAGCCCCAGCATTTT.

This clone has just a few counts. The J gene is TRBJ2-1, the V gene TRBV5-1, with D perhaps matching TRBD1 (7 bases). V lost 0 bases and J 7 bases, leaving 14 bases between the germline ends. This CDR3 has 15 residues. CDR1 SGHRS and CDR2 YFSETQ come from the germline V gene. Here the CDR3 reads CASSLGQGGVNEQFF. The DNA of the CDR3 is TGCGCCAGCAGCTTGGGACAGGGAGGTGTGAATGAGCAGTTCTTC.

CDR3 nucleotide sequence: TGTGCCAGCAGCCGGGACATGAACACTGAAGCTTTCTTT. Amino acid sequence: CASSRDMNTEAFF. The V gene is TRBV14, the J gene TRBJ1-1; maybe TRBD1 (6 bases). The CDR3 runs 13 residues. The V end was cut by 4 bases, the J end by 0 bases, with 6 bases between. The V gene's germline CDR1 is SGHDN and CDR2 FVKESK.

This chain joins TRBV21-1 and TRBJ2-2; the D segment call TRBD1 is taken from the table without a DNA check. TRBV21-1 is designated a pseudogene. CDR3 length equals 24 residues. The CDR3: CASSKEVQGGVERKEIANTGELFF. The CDR3 nucleotides read TGTGCCAGCAGCAAAGAGGTCCAGGGGGGCGTCGAGCGGAAAGAGATCGCGAACACCGGGGAGCTGTTTTTT.

This clone was picked up one time. This chain links TRBV13 with TRBJ1-3; 7 bases are shared with TRBD1. The CDR3 consists of 17 residues. Germline V CDR1 and CDR2: PRHDT, FYEKMQ (reference sequence). Trimming at V came to 4 bases and at J to 0 bases, leaving 9 bases not matched to a gene. CDR3 nucleotides: TGTGCCAGCAGCTCCACAGACAGGGAAGGCTCTGGAAACACCATATATTTT. Translated: CASSSTDREGSGNTIYF.

The chain joins TRBV3-1 (or the pseudogene TRBV3-2) to TRBJ1-5; 9 bases are shared with TRBD1. The J segment lost 7 bases and the V segment lost 5 bases, leaving 9 bases of the junction unmatched. Germline CDR1 reads LGHDT; CDR2 reads YNNKEL (reference sequence). This CDR3 comprises 15 residues. Here the CDR3 DNA reads TGTGCCAGCAGCGTAGGGACAGGGTTTGAGCAGCCCCAGCATTTT. It is translated as CASSVGTGFEQPQHF.

The V call is TRBV16, the J call TRBJ1-5, with 11 positions matching TRBD1. V trimming: 4 bases; J trimming: 2 bases; junction bases outside the gene matches: 13. The CDR3 is 19 amino acids. Germline values: CDR1 KGHSY, CDR2 FQNENV. This chain's CDR3 is CASSPGPGQGGRGNQPQHF. In DNA, the CDR3 is TGTGCCAGCAGCCCTGGGCCGGGACAGGGGGGACGCGGCAATCAGCCCCAGCATTTT.

This chain uses TRBV27 with TRBJ2-2, with 8 positions matching TRBD2. This CDR3 has 16 amino acids. Germline V gene lookup returns CDR1 MNHEY and CDR2 SMNVEV (reference sequence). The ends lost 6 bases at V and 1 base at J; junction bases unmatched: 7. CDR3: CASRTQAGVNTGELFF. CDR3 DNA: TGTGCCAGCAGGACACAAGCGGGAGTGAACACCGGGGAGCTGTTTTTT.

The chain is built from TRBV28 and TRBJ1-6; no firm D call. The germline V and J ends were trimmed by 4 bases and 13 bases, with 17 bases remaining between them. The CDR3 contains 14 residues. Germline loops: CDR1 MDHEN, CDR2 SYDVKM. Here the CDR3 reads CASSYPWAPSPLHF. The CDR3 DNA follows: TGTGCCAGCAGTTACCCCTGGGCCCCGAGTCCCCTCCACTTT.

The DNA of the CDR3 is TGCGCCAGCAGCCAAGATCCCCTCGGAGGTGAAGCTTTCTTT. This encodes CASSQDPLGGEAFF. This chain links TRBV4-1 with TRBJ1-1, with unresolved D. Trimming took 0 bases from V and 7 from J, leaving 12 bases between them. This CDR3 contains 14 residues. Germline assignment: CDR1 MGHRA and CDR2 YSYEKL.

This sequence joins TRBV6-5 and TRBJ2-2; 8 bases are a match to TRBD2. The germline V gene encodes CDR1 MNHEY and CDR2 SVGAGI. The V gene end was trimmed by 10 bases and the J gene end by 5 bases; junction bases not matched to a gene: 6. The CDR3 loop spans 13 amino acids. The CDR3 DNA follows: TGTGCCATCGGGAGGGCGGGGACCGGGGAGCTGTTTTTT. Its protein is CAIGRAGTGELFF.

The chain joins TRBV29-1 to TRBJ2-7, with a weak D call TRBD1 (8 bases). There are 13 residues in the CDR3. Germline V gene sequence: CDR1 SQVTM, CDR2 ANQGSEA. Trimming took 6 bases from V and 2 from J, leaving 14 bases between them. The CDR3 reads CSVRTGGAYEQYF. CDR3 nucleotides: TGCAGCGTCAGAACAGGGGGGGCCTACGAGCAGTACTTC.

The CDR3 protein is CSVEIGETYRFGETQYF. The CDR3 nucleotides are TGCAGCGTTGAAATTGGCGAGACTTACAGGTTCGGGGAGACCCAGTACTTC. The chain joins TRBV29-1 to TRBJ2-5; possibly TRBD1 for D (5 bases). The CDR3 is made up of 17 amino acids. CDR1 is SQVTM, CDR2 ANQGSEA, per germline. The V end was cut by 2 bases, the J end by 5 bases, with 24 bases between.

This clone has only one observation. V and J are TRBV19 and TRBJ2-3, with TRBD1 matching 9 bases. Germline lookup yields CDR1 LNHDA and CDR2 SQIVND (reference sequence). With 4 bases clipped from V and 2 bases from J, the junction kept 7 bases outside the gene matches. This CDR3 region has 16 residues. The chain's CDR3 is CASSRDRGFPTDTQYF. The CDR3 coding sequence is TGTGCCAGTAGTAGAGACAGGGGGTTCCCCACAGATACGCAGTATTTT.

This clone was counted once. This chain joins TRBV5-1 and TRBJ2-3, with D perhaps matching TRBD2 (5 bases). Trimming stripped 6 bases from V and 1 base from J, with 15 bases between. Germline CDR1 is SGHRS and CDR2 is YFSETQ. This CDR3 comprises 15 residues. In DNA, the CDR3 is TGCGCCAGCACCCGGGAAGGGTCGGGCACAGATACGCAGTATTTT. This sequence encodes CASTREGSGTDTQYF.

The chain uses TRBV11-2 and TRBJ2-4; a possible D gene is TRBD1 (6 bases). Trimming removed 4 bases from V and 9 bases from J, with 16 bases in between. The CDR3 is made up of 14 amino acids. Looked up from germline, CDR1 is SGHAT and CDR2 is FQNNGV. For the CDR3, the DNA is TGTGCCAGCAGCTCGTCCGGGACAATGGGCATTCAGTACTTC. Residues: CASSSSGTMGIQYF.

The chain has TRBV6-7 and TRBJ1-5; a weak D match, TRBD1 (5 bases). TRBV6-7 is assigned to the ORF class and has an uncertain function. Trimming cost V 2 bases and J 4 bases, with 15 bases left between them. The CDR3 loop spans 16 amino acids. CDR3: CASSYQTGVKNQPQHF. As DNA, the CDR3 is TGTGCCAGCAGTTACCAGACGGGGGTAAAAAATCAGCCCCAGCATTTT.

The DNA of the CDR3 is TGCAGCGTTAGACAGTATAATGAGCAGTTCTTC. Translation gives CSVRQYNEQFF. The J gene is TRBJ2-1, the V gene TRBV29-1; TRBD1 is a possible D gene (5 bases). The CDR3 contains 11 residues. Germline V gene data show CDR1 as SQVTM and CDR2 as ANQGSEA. V lost 5 bases and J lost 7, with 9 bases in between.

The gene calls are TRBV6-2 or TRBV6-3 and TRBJ1-1; D gene uncertain. Trimming left V 1 base short and J 6 bases short, with 6 bases between. The CDR3 is made up of 12 amino acids. Germline V gives CDR1 MNHEY, CDR2 SVGEGT. The CDR3 loop is CASSYYYAEAFF. DNA for the CDR3: TGTGCCAGCAGTTACTACTACGCTGAAGCTTTCTTT.

The chain couples TRBV6-4 to TRBJ2-7, with no clear D. This CDR3 is built from 15 residues. V lost 2 bases to trimming and J lost 3 bases, with 14 bases between them. Per germline, CDR1 MRHNA and CDR2 SNTAGT. CDR3 region: CASSDKPLFCYEQYF. CDR3 DNA: TGTGCCAGCAGTGACAAGCCCCTGTTTTGCTACGAGCAGTACTTC.

This clone has more than one count but fewer than ten. This rearrangement joins TRBV11-2 to TRBJ2-7; 7 bases fit TRBD2. The germline V gene has CDR1 SGHAT and CDR2 FQNNGV. The V gene end was trimmed by 1 base and the J gene end by 1 base; junction bases not matched to a gene: 4. The CDR3 sequence is 15 residues long. CDR3 nucleotides: TGTGCCAGCAGCTTAGGACTAGCCGGGTCCTACGAGCAGTACTTC. Protein sequence: CASSLGLAGSYEQYF. Using reference TRBV11-2 and TRBJ2-7 for the parts outside the CDR3, the full variable domain is EAGVAQSPRYKIIEKRQSVAFWCNPISGHATLYWYQQILGQGPKLLIQFQNNGVVDDSQLPKDRFSAERLKGVDSTLKIQPAKLEDSAVYLCASSLGLAGSYEQYFGPGTRLTVT.

The rearrangement links TRBV29-1 to TRBJ2-5, with D unresolved. The germline V and J ends were trimmed by 3 bases and 0 bases, with 8 bases remaining between them. Germline V gene lookup returns CDR1 SQVTM and CDR2 ANQGSEA. This CDR3 spans 13 amino acids. Here the CDR3 DNA reads TGCAGCGTTGATCCATTTTACCAAGAGACCCAGTACTTC. Its translation: CSVDPFYQETQYF.

The chain couples TRBV5-5 to TRBJ2-3; 7 nucleotides line up with TRBD2. The CDR3 has 16 residues. With V trimmed by 4 bases and J by 10 bases, 18 bases remained unmatched. Per the germline V gene, CDR1 is SGHKS and CDR2 is YYEKEE (reference sequence). CDR3 sequence: CASSPWRREASGAQYF. The CDR3 DNA follows: TGTGCCAGCAGCCCTTGGAGGCGAGAGGCTAGCGGAGCGCAGTATTTT.

The chain links TRBV7-9 to TRBJ1-1; D remains unclear. CDR3 length equals 12 residues. CDR1 is SEHNR, CDR2 FQNEAQ, per germline (reference sequence). V lost 7 bases to trimming and J lost 6 bases, with 12 bases between them. The CDR3 reads CASTLWLSEAFF. The DNA of the CDR3 is TGTGCCAGCACCCTGTGGCTTTCTGAAGCTTTCTTT. Together with reference TRBV7-9 and TRBJ1-1, the CDR3 gives the full variable domain: DTGVSQNPRHKITKRGQNVTFRCDPISEHNRLYWYRQTLGQGPEFLTYFQNEAQLEKSRLLSDRFSAERPKGSFSTLEIQRTEQGDSAMYLCASTLWLSEAFFGQGTRLTVV.

V and J are TRBV10-3 and TRBJ2-2; 9 bases agree with TRBD1. Germline CDR1 is ENHRY and CDR2 is SYGVKD. The V and J ends lost 2 bases and 3 bases, in that order; junction bases with no gene match: 4. The CDR3 covers 16 residues. The CDR3, as DNA: TGTGCCATCAGTGAGCTTGGGACAGGGCACACCGGGGAGCTGTTTTTT. Translated, it gives CAISELGTGHTGELFF.

The DNA for the CDR3 is TGTGCCAGCAGCCGGGTTACTAGCGGGATTGTTCTAGCCAAAAACATTCAGTACTTC. Amino acids: CASSRVTSGIVLAKNIQYF. The chain employs TRBV13 and TRBJ2-4; 10 bases agree with TRBD2. This CDR3 region has 19 residues. V shed 5 bases and J 0 bases; nucleotides not matched to a gene: 13. From germline, CDR1 is PRHDT and CDR2 FYEKMQ (reference sequence).

The chain has TRBV2 and TRBJ1-1; no clear D. This CDR3 region has 12 residues. Germline V gives CDR1 SNHLY, CDR2 FYNNEI. Trimming took off 10 bases at V and 0 bases at J, with 9 bases between the two ends. The CDR3 coding sequence is TGTGCCATACAACGGGTGAACACTGAAGCTTTCTTT. Translation: CAIQRVNTEAFF.